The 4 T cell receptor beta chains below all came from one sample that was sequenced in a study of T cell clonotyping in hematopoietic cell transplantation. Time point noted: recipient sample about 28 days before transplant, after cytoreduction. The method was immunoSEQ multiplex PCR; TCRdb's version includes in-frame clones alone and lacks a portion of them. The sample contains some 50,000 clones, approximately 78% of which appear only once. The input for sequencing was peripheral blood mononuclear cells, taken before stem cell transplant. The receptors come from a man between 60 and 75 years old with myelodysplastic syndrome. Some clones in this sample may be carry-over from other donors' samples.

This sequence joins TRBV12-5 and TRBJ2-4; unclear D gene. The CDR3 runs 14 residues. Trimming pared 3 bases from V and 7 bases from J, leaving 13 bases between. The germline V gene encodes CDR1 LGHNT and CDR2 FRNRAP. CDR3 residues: CASGLARPFNIQYF. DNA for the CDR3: TGTGCTAGTGGTTTAGCCCGGCCCTTCAACATTCAGTACTTC. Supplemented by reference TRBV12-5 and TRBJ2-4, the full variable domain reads DARVTQTPRHKVTEMGQEVTMRCQPILGHNTVFWYRQTMMQGLELLAYFRNRAPLDDSGMPKDRFSAEMPDATLATLKIQPSEPRDSAVYFCASGLARPFNIQYFGAGTRLSVL.

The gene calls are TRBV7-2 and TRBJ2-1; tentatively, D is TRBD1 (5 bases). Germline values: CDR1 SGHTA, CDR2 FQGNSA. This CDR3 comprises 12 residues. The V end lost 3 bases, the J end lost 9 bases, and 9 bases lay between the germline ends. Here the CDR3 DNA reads TGTGCCAGCAGCTTTCGAGACAGTGAGCAGTTCTTC. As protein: CASSFRDSEQFF.

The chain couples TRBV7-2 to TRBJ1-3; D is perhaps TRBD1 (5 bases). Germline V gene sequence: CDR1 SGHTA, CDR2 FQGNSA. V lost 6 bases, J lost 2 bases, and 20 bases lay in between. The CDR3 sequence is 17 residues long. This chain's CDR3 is CASRSFPGAIAGNTIYF. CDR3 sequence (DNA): TGTGCCAGCAGGTCTTTCCCCGGGGCCATAGCTGGAAACACCATATATTTT.

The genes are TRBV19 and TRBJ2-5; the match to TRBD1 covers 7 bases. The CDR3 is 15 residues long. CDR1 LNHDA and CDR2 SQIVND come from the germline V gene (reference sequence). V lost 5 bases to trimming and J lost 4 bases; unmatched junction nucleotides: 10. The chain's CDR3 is CASSPGQPPPETQYF. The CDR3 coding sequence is TGTGCCAGTAGTCCGGGACAGCCACCCCCAGAGACCCAGTACTTC.